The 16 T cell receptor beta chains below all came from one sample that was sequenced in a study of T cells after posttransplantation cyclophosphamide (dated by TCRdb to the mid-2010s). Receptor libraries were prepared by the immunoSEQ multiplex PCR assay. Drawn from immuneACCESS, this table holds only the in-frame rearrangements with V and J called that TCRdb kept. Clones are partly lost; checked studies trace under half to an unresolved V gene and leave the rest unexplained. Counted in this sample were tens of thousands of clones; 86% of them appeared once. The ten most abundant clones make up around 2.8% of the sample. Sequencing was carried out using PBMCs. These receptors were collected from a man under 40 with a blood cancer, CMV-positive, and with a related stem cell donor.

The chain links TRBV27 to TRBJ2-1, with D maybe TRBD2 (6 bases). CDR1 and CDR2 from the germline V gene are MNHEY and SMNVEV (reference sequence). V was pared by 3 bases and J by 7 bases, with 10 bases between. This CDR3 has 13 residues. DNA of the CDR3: TGTGCCAGCAGTTTCGGGGGTGAGAATGAGCAGTTCTTC. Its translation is CASSFGGENEQFF.

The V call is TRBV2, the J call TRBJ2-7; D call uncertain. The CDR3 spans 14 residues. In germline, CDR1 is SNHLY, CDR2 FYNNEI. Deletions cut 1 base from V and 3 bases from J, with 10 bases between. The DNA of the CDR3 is TGTGCCAGCAGTGAAGGGGTAGCCGGCTACGAGCAGTACTTC. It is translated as CASSEGVAGYEQYF.

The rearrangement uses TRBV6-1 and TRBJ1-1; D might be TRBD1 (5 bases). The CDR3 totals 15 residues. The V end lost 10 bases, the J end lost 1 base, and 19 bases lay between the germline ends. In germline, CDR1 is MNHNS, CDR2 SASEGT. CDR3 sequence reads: CANVRSQGSNTEAFF. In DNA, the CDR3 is TGTGCCAACGTAAGAAGTCAGGGCTCGAACACTGAAGCTTTCTTT.

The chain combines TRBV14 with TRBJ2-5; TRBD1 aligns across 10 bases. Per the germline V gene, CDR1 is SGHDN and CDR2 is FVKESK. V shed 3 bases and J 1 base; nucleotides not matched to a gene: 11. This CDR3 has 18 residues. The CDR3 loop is CASSQKRQGAKIQETQYF. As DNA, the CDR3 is TGTGCCAGCAGCCAGAAAAGACAGGGGGCCAAAATCCAAGAGACCCAGTACTTC.

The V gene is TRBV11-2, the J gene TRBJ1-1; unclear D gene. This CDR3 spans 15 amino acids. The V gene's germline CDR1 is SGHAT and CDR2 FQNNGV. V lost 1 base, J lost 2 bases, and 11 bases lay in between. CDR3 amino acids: CASSLVNRGNTEAFF. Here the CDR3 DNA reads TGTGCCAGCAGCTTAGTTAACCGGGGTAACACTGAAGCTTTCTTT.

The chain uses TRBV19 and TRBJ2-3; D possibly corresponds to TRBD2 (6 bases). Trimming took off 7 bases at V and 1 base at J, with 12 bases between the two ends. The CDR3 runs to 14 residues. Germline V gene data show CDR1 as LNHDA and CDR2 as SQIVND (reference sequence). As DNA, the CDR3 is TGTGCCAGTAAGGAGGCTAGCGGCACAGATACGCAGTATTTT. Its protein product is CASKEASGTDTQYF.

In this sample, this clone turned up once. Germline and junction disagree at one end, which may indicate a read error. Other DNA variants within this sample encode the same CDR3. The chain's CDR3 is CASRANRLTSNQPQHF. The CDR3 coding sequence is TGCGCTAGCAGGGCCAACAGGTTGACCAGCAATCAGCCCCAGCATTTT. This chain joins TRBV10-2 and TRBJ1-5; TRBD1 might be the D (5 bases). The V gene's germline CDR1 is WSHSY and CDR2 SAAADI. The CDR3 contains 16 residues.

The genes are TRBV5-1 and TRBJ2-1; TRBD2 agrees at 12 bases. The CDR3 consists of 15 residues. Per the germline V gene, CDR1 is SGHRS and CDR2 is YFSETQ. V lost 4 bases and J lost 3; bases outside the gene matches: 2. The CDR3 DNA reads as TGCGCCAGCAGCGCGACTAGCGGGGGCTACAATGAGCAGTTCTTC. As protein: CASSATSGGYNEQFF.

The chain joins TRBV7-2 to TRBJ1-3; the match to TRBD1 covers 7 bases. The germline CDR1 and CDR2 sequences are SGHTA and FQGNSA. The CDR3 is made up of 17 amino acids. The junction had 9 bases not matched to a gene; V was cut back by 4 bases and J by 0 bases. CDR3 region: CASSWNPGQHSGNTIYF. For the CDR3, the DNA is TGTGCCAGCAGCTGGAATCCGGGACAGCACTCTGGAAACACCATATATTTT.

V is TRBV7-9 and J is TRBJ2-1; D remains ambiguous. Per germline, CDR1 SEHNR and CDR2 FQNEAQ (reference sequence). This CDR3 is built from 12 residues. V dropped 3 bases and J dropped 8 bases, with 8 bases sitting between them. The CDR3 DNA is TGTGCCAGCAGCTTTGTCCGGTATGAGCAGTTCTTC. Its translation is CASSFVRYEQFF.

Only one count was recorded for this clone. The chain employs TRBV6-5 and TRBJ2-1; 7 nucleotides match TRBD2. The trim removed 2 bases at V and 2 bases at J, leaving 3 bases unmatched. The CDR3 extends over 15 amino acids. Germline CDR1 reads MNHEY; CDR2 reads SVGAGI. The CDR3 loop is CASSYRDYTYNEQFF. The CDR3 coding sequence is TGTGCCAGCAGTTACCGGGACTACACCTACAATGAGCAGTTCTTC.

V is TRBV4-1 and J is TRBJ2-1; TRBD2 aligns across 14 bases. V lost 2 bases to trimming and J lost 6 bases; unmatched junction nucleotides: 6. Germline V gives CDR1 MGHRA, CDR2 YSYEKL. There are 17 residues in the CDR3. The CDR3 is CASSQRTGTSGSNEQFF. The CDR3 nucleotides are TGCGCCAGCAGCCAACGCACCGGGACTAGCGGGAGCAATGAGCAGTTCTTC.

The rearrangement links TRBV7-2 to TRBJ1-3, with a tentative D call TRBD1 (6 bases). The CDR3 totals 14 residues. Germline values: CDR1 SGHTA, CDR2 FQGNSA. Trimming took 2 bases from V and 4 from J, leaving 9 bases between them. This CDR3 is CASSLRTEGNTIYF. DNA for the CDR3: TGTGCCAGCAGCTTAAGGACAGAGGGAAACACCATATATTTT.

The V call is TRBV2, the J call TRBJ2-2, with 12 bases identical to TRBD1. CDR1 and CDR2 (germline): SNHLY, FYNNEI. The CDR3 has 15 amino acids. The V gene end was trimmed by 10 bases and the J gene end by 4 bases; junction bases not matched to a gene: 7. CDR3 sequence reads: CATGGTGGPTGELFF. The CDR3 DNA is TGTGCCACCGGGGGGACAGGGGGCCCCACCGGGGAGCTGTTTTTT.

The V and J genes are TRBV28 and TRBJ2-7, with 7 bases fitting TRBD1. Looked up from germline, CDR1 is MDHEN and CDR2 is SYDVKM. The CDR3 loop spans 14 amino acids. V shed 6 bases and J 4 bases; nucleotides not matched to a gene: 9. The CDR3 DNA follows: TGTGCCAGCAGGAGTGCAGGGGGTGGTTACGAGCAGTACTTC. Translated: CASRSAGGGYEQYF.

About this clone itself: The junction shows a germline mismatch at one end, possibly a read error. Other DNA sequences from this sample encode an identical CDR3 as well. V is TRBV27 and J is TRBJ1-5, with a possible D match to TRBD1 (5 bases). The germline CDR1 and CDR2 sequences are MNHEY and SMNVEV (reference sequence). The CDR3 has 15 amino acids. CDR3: CASSLGGSALQPQHF. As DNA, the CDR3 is TGTGCCAGCAGTTTGGGGGGTTCAGCTCTTCAGCCTCAGCATTTT.